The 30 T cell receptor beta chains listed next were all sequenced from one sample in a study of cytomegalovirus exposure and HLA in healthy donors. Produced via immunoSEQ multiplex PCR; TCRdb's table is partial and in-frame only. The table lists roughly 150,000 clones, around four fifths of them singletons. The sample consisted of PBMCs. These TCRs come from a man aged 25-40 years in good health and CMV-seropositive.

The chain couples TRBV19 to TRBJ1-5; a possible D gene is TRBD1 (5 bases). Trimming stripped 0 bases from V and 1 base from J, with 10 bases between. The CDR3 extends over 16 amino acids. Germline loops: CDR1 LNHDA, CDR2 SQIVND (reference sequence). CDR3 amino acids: CASSIDDSPSNQPQHF. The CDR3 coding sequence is TGTGCCAGTAGTATAGACGACAGCCCGAGCAATCAGCCCCAGCATTTT.

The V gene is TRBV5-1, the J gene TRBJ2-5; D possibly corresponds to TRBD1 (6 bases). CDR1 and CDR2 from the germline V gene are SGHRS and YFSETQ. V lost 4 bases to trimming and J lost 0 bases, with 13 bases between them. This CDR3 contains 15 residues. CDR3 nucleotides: TGCGCCAGCAGCGGGGGCAGATCCAACCAAGAGACCCAGTACTTC. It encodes CASSGGRSNQETQYF.

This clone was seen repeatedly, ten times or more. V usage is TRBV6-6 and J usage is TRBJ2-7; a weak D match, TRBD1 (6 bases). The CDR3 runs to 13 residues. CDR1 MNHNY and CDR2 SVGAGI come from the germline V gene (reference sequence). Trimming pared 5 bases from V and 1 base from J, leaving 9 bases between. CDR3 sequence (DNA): TGTGCCAGCAGTCCAACAGGGTCCTACGAGCAGTACTTC. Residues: CASSPTGSYEQYF.

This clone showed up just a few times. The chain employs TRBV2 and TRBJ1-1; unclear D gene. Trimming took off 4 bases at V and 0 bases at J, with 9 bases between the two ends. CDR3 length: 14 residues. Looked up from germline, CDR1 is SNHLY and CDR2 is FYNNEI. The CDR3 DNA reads TGTGCCAGCAGTGTTCGAGGGTTGAACACTGAAGCTTTCTTT. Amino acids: CASSVRGLNTEAFF.

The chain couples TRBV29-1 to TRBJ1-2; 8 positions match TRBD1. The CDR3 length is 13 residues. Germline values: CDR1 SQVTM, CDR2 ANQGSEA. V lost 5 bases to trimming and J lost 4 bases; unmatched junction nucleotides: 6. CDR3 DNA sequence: TGCAGCGTTATGACAGGGGACACCTATGGCTACACCTTC. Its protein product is CSVMTGDTYGYTF.

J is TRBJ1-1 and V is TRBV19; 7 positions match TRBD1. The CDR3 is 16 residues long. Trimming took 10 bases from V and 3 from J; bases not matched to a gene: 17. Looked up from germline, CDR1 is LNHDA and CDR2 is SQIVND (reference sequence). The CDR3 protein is CATRSKGAGAHTEAFF. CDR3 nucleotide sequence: TGTGCCACCCGCTCAAAGGGGGCTGGGGCGCACACTGAAGCTTTCTTT.

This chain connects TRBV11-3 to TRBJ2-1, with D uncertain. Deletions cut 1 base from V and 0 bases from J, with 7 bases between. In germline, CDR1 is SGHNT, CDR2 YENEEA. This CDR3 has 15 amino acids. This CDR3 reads CASSLALSSYNEQFF. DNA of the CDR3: TGTGCCAGCAGCTTAGCCCTGAGCTCCTACAATGAGCAGTTCTTC.

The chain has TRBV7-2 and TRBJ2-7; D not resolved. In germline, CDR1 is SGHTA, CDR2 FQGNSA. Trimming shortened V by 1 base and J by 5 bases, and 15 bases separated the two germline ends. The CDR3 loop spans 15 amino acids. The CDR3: CASSLVPRKTDEQYF. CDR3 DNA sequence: TGTGCCAGCAGCTTAGTTCCCAGGAAGACCGACGAGCAGTACTTC.

CDR3 sequence (DNA): TGTGCCAGTCAAAGACAGGCATACTCAGATACGCAGTATTTT. Encoded protein: CASQRQAYSDTQYF. This chain uses TRBV27 with TRBJ2-3, with D tentatively TRBD1 (6 bases). The CDR3 length is 14 residues. V lost 9 bases, J lost 4 bases, and 17 bases lay in between. Germline CDR1 reads MNHEY; CDR2 reads SMNVEV (reference sequence).

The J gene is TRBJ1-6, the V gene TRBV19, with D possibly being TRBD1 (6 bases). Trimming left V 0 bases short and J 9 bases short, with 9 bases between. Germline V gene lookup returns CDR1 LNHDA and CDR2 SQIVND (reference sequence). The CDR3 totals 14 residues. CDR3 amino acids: CASSIEARGSPLHF. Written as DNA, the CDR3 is TGTGCCAGTAGTATAGAAGCCAGGGGTTCACCCCTCCACTTT.

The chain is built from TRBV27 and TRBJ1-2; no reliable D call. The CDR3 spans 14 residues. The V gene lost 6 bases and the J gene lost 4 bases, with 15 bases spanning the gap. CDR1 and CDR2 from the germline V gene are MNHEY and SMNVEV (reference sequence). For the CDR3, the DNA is TGTGCCAGCAGCCCTAGGGCGGGCGCCTATGGCTACACCTTC. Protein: CASSPRAGAYGYTF.

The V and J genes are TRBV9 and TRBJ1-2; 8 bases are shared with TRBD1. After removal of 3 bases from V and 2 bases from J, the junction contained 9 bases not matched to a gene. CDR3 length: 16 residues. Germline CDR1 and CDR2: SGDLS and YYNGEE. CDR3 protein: CASSEGDRLGNYGYTF. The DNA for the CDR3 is TGTGCCAGCAGCGAGGGGGACAGGCTAGGAAACTATGGCTACACCTTC.

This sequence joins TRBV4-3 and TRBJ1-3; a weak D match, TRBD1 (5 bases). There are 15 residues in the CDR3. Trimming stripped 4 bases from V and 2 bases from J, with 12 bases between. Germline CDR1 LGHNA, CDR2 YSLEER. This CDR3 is CASSPTRQTGNTIYF. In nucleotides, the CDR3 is TGCGCCAGCAGCCCAACAAGACAGACTGGAAACACCATATATTTT.

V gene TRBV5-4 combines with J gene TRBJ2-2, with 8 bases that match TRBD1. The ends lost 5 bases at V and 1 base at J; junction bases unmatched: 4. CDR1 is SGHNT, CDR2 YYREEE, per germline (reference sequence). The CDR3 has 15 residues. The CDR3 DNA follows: TGTGCCAGCAGTATGACAGGGGAGAACACCGGGGAGCTGTTTTTT. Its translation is CASSMTGENTGELFF.

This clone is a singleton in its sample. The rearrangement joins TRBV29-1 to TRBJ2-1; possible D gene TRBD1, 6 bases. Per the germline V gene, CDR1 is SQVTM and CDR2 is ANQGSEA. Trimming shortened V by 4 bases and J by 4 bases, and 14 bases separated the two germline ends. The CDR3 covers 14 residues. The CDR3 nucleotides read TGCAGCGTTGGCCCACAGGGCGGGTACAATGAGCAGTTCTTC. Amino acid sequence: CSVGPQGGYNEQFF.

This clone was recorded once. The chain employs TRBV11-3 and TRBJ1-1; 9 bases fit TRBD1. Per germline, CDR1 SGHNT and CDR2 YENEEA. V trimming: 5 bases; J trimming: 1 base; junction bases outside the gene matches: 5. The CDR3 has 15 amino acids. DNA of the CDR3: TGTGCCAGCAGCCCGGGACAGGGACGGAACACTGAAGCTTTCTTT. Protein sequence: CASSPGQGRNTEAFF.

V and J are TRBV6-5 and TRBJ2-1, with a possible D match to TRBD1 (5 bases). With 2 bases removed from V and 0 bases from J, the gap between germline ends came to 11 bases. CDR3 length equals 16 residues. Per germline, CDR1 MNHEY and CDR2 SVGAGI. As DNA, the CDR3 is TGTGCCAGCAGTTACGCGACAGTGAGCTCCTACAATGAGCAGTTCTTC. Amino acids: CASSYATVSSYNEQFF.

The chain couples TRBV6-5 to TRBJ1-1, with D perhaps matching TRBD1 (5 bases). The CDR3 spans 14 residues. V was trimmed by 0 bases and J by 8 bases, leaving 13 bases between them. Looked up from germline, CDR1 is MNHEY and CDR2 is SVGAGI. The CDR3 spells CASSYSIGGREAFF. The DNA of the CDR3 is TGTGCCAGCAGTTACTCGATCGGGGGGAGGGAAGCTTTCTTT.

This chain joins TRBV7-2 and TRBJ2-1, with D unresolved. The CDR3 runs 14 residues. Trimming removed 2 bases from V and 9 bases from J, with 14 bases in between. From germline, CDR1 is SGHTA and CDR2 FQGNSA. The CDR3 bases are TGTGCCAGCAGCTTAAGCCTAATCTCAGGTGAGCAGTTCTTC. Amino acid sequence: CASSLSLISGEQFF.

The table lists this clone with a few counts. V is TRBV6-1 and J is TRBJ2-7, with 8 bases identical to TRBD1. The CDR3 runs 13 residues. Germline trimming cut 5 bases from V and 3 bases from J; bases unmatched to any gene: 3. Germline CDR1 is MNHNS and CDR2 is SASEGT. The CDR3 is CASSNGQGYEQYF. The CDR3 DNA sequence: TGTGCCAGCAGTAATGGACAGGGCTACGAGCAGTACTTC.

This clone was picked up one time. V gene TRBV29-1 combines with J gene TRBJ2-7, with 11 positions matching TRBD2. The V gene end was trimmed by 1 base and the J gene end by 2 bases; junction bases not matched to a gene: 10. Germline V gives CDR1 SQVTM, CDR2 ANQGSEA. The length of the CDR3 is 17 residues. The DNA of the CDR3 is TGCAGCGTTGAAGCCCAAACTAATAGCGGGGGGGCCTACGAGCAGTACTTC. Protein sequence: CSVEAQTNSGGAYEQYF.

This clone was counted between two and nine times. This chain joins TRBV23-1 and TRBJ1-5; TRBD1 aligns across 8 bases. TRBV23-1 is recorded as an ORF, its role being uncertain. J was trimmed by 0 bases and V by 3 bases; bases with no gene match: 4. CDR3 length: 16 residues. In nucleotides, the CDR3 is TGCGCCAGCAGTCAGAGGACAGGGTCTAGCAATCAGCCCCAGCATTTT. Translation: CASSQRTGSSNQPQHF.

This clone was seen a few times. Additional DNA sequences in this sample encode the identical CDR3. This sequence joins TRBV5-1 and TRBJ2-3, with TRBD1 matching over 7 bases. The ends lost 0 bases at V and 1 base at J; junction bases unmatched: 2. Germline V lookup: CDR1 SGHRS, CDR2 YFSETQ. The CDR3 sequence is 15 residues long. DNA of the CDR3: TGCGCCAGCAGCTTGGAAGGACAGGGCACAGATACGCAGTATTTT. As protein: CASSLEGQGTDTQYF.

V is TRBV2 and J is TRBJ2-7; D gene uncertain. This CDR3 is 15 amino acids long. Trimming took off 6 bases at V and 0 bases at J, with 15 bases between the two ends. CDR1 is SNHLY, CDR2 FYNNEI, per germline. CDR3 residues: CASRGVRPNSYEQYF. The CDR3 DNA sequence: TGTGCCAGCAGAGGAGTCCGGCCGAACTCCTACGAGCAGTACTTC.

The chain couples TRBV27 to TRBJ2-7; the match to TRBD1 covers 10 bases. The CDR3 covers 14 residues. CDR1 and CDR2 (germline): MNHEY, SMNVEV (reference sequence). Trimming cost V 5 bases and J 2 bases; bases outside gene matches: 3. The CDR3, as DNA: TGTGCCAGCAGTATCGGGACAGGGGCCTACGAGCAGTACTTC. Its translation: CASSIGTGAYEQYF.

The CDR3 here is CASSRGQGYEAFF. The DNA of the CDR3 is TGCGCCAGCAGCCGGGGACAGGGCTATGAAGCTTTCTTT. The chain joins TRBV5-1 to TRBJ1-1, with 9 bases lining up with TRBD1. V gave up 4 bases and J gave up 7 bases; unmatched junction bases: 5. This CDR3 has 13 residues. In germline, CDR1 is SGHRS, CDR2 YFSETQ.

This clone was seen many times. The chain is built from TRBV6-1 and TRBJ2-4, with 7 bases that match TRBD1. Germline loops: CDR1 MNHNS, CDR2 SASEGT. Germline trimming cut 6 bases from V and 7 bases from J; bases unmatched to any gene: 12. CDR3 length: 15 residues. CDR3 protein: CASSRKGDSNNIQYF. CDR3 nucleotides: TGTGCCAGCAGCAGAAAAGGGGACAGCAATAACATTCAGTACTTC.

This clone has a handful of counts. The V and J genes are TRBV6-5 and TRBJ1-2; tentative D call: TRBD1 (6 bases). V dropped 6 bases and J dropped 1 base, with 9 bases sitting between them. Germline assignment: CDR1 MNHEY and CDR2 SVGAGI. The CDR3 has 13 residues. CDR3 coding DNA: TGTGCCAGCAGGAACAGGGTTAACTATGGCTACACCTTC. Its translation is CASRNRVNYGYTF.

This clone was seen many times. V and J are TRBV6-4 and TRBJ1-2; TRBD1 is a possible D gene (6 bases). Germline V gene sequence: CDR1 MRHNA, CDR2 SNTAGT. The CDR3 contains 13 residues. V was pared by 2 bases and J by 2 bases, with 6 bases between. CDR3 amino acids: CASSDGTNYGYTF. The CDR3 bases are TGTGCCAGCAGTGACGGGACAAACTATGGCTACACCTTC.

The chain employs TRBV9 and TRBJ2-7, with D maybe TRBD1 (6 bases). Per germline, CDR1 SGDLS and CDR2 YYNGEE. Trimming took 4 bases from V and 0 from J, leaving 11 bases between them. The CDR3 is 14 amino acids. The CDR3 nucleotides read TGTGCCAGCAGCACAAGGGGGAGCTCCTACGAGCAGTACTTC. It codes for CASSTRGSSYEQYF.